The rows below give T cell receptor beta chains drawn from one sample of a study of cytomegalovirus exposure and HLA in healthy donors. Clones were read by immunoSEQ multiplex PCR, and TCRdb kept only the in-frame ones, dropping some. The sample lists over 120,000 clones, 65% to 85% occurring once. The sequencing input was PBMCs. All receptors come from a man in his thirties or forties in good health and CMV-seronegative. CDR3s include the opening cysteine and the closing phenylalanine or tryptophan. The D gene is left open where the match is weak. Only some rows state a clone size, as once, few, many or a class for expanded clones.

TRBV5-6	NA	TRBJ2-5	TRBD2	TGTGCCAGCAGCGGCGGAGCGGGGGAGGAGACCCAGTACTTC	CASSGGAGEETQYF
TRBV5-6	NA	TRBJ1-2	NA	TGTGCCAGCAGCCAAAATCGACAGGTACCCTCCGCCTTC	CASSQNRQVPSAF
TRBV19	NA	TRBJ2-3	NA	TGTGCCAGTAGTTCCAAGGGGTCCACAGATACGCAGTATTTT	CASSSKGSTDTQYF
TRBV5-1	NA	TRBJ2-3	NA	TGCGCCAGCGGGTCGGGAGAGTCCCTCACAGATACGCAGTATTTT	CASGSGESLTDTQYF
TRBV10-3	NA	TRBJ2-7	NA	TGTGCCATCAGTGAACTCGGGACAAACGAGCAGTACTTC	CAISELGTNEQYF
TRBV10-3	few	TRBJ2-1	NA	TGTGCCATCAGTGAGTCAGCGAGCGGTATCTACAATGAGCAGTTCTTC	CAISESASGIYNEQFF
TRBV28	NA	TRBJ1-6	TRBD1	TGTGCCAGCCGAACAACAGGGGTGAGGAATTCACCCCTCCACTTT	CASRTTGVRNSPLHF
TRBV7-2	NA	TRBJ2-5	TRBD2	TGTGCCAGCAGCCGAGTCGGGGCGGGGGGCTCGGCGGCCCAGTACTTC	CASSRVGAGGSAAQYF
TRBV4-1	few	TRBJ2-7	TRBD2	TGCGCCAGCAGCCAACCAACTAGCGGGCCCTCCTACGAGCAGTACTTC	CASSQPTSGPSYEQYF
TRBV7-2	NA	TRBJ2-3	TRBD2	TGTGCCAGCAGCTTAATGCGGGGGGGCACAGATACGCAGTATTTT	CASSLMRGGTDTQYF
TRBV7-9	NA	TRBJ1-1	TRBD1	TGTGCCAGCAGCTTAGTGGGACAGGGGGCGCCCACTGAAGCTTTCTTT	CASSLVGQGAPTEAFF
TRBV6-5	few	TRBJ2-1	NA	TGTGCCAGCAGGACCCCGGACTCCGATGAGCAGTTCTTC	CASRTPDSDEQFF
TRBV18	NA	TRBJ2-2	TRBD2	TGTGCCAGCTCACCTTACACGCTAGCGGGAGGGTCGGCCGGGGAGCTGTTTTTT	CASSPYTLAGGSAGELFF
TRBV30	NA	TRBJ1-2	NA	TGTGCCTGGAGTTCGGACAGCTATGGCTACACCTTC	CAWSSDSYGYTF
TRBV19	NA	TRBJ1-4	NA	TGTGCCAGTAGTATAGATGCGGTTCTTAATGAAAAACTGTTTTTT	CASSIDAVLNEKLFF
TRBV29-1	few	TRBJ2-1	NA	TGCAGCGCACGGAACCGGGACACCTACAATGAGCAGTTCTTC	CSARNRDTYNEQFF
TRBV28	NA	TRBJ2-1	TRBD2	TGTGCCAGCAGTTTAGTGCCTAGCGGGGGCGCGCGCAACAATGAGCAGTTCTTC	CASSLVPSGGARNNEQFF
TRBV5-4	once	TRBJ2-7	TRBD2	TGTGCCAGCAGCTTGCCCTGGGGAGCGGGGAGCTACGAGCAGTACTTC	CASSLPWGAGSYEQYF
TRBV11-2	NA	TRBJ2-5	NA	TGTGCCAGCAGCCTAGGGCGGGAGACCCAGTACTTC	CASSLGRETQYF
TRBV5-1	once	TRBJ1-3	NA	TGCGCCAGCACCCTACAGGGCTCAGCTGGAAACACCATATATTTT	CASTLQGSAGNTIYF
TRBV5-1	NA	TRBJ1-1	TRBD1	TGCGCCAGCAGCTCGACAGGGGGAAACACTGAAGCTTTCTTT	CASSSTGGNTEAFF
TRBV19	NA	TRBJ2-3	NA	TGTGCCAGTAGTGTACTAGAGACGCAGTATTTT	CASSVLETQYF
TRBV10-3	NA	TRBJ1-5	TRBD1	TGTGCCATCAGTGATTCGGGACAGGCCGATCGGCCCCAGCATTTT	CAISDSGQADRPQHF
TRBV6-5	NA	TRBJ2-5	TRBD2	TGTGCCAGCACCAGGACTAGCGGGCATCAGACCCAGTACTTC	CASTRTSGHQTQYF
TRBV19	NA	TRBJ1-1	TRBD1	TGTGCCAGTAGTTCGGACAGGGGGACTGAAGCTTTCTTT	CASSSDRGTEAFF
TRBV18	NA	TRBJ1-1	NA	TGTGCCAGCTCTCTAACTTCTGGAGCCAACACTGAAGCTTTCTTT	CASSLTSGANTEAFF
TRBV9	NA	TRBJ2-2	TRBD2	TGTGCCAGCAGCGTAACTAGCGGGAGAAACACCGGGGAGCTGTTTTTT	CASSVTSGRNTGELFF
TRBV29-1	NA	TRBJ1-4	TRBD1	TGCAGCGTTGACACCGGGACAGGGGAGGAAAAACTGTTTTTT	CSVDTGTGEEKLFF
TRBV5-1	NA	TRBJ2-5	NA	TGCGCCAGCAGCTTGGAGCCTAATCAAGAGACCCAGTACTTC	CASSLEPNQETQYF
TRBV5-1	NA	TRBJ1-2	TRBD1	TGCGCCAGCAGCTTGGAGGGACAGGGGGAAGGCTACACCTTC	CASSLEGQGEGYTF
TRBV5-1	few	TRBJ1-1	NA	TGCGCCAGCAGCCGCTATGGGCCGAACACTGAAGCTTTCTTT	CASSRYGPNTEAFF
TRBV5-6	few	TRBJ1-6	TRBD1	TGTGCCAGCAGCCCAGGGACAGGGGTTTCACCCCTCCACTTT	CASSPGTGVSPLHF
TRBV7-8	once	TRBJ1-4	TRBD1	TGTGCCAGCAGCCCCTTAACAGGGGTGGTTACACATGAAAAACTGTTTTTT	CASSPLTGVVTHEKLFF
TRBV5-4	NA	TRBJ1-5	NA	TGTGCCAGCAGAGCCGGGGTCGACGGTCAGCCCCAGCATTTT	CASRAGVDGQPQHF
TRBV7-2	NA	TRBJ1-6	NA	TGTGCCAGCAGCCCTGTTTGGGGGGTGGGCAAATCACCCCTCCACTTT	CASSPVWGVGKSPLHF
TRBV28	NA	TRBJ1-2	NA	TGTGCCGGACCAGACAGAGCCCCCTGTGGCACCTTC	CAGPDRAPCGTF
TRBV4-2	NA	TRBJ1-5	NA	TGTGCCAGCAGCCAGGCTCCGGGAGCCAATCAGCCCCAGCATTTT	CASSQAPGANQPQHF
TRBV6-5	NA	TRBJ2-5	TRBD1	TGTGCCAGCAGTTCCCGACAGGGGGCGAGGACCCAGTACTTC	CASSSRQGARTQYF
TRBV18	NA	TRBJ1-1	TRBD1	TGTGCCAGCTCACCAGGACAGGGGCCCCTGGGAGCTTTCTTT	CASSPGQGPLGAFF
TRBV13	NA	TRBJ1-1	NA	TGTGCCAGCAGCCCAGGCCCGGCTGAAGCTTTCTTT	CASSPGPAEAFF
TRBV2	NA	TRBJ1-3	NA	TGTGCCAGCAGTCCCAGGGGTTTTGCTGGAAACACCATATATTTT	CASSPRGFAGNTIYF
TRBV9	NA	TRBJ2-3	NA	TGTGCCAGCACCCCGGTGGCAGATACGCAGTATTTT	CASTPVADTQYF
TRBV11-2	NA	TRBJ1-2	NA	TGTGCCAGCAGGGCGGAGTCGGGTGGCTACACCTTC	CASRAESGGYTF
TRBV5-6	NA	TRBJ2-7	TRBD1	TGTGCCAGCAGAGTCGGGACAGCTACCGAGCAGTACTTC	CASRVGTATEQYF
TRBV11-2	once	TRBJ2-6	TRBD1	TGTGCCAGCAGCCCTAGGGATCATAAGGCCGGGACAGCCTTCGGCGTCCTGACTTTC	CASSPRDHKAGTAFGVLTF
TRBV15	NA	TRBJ2-6	NA	TGTGCCACCAGCAGAGACAACAACAACCTCAGGGGTCTACTAAGCTCTGGGGCCAACGTCCTGACTTTC	CATSRDNNNLRGLLSSGANVLTF
TRBV5-5	NA	TRBJ2-5	NA	TGTGCCAGCAGCTTGTCACTCCCCGAGTACCAAGAGACCCAGTACTTC	CASSLSLPEYQETQYF
TRBV5-6	few	TRBJ1-5	NA	TGTGCCAGCAGCTTGTTGCAGGGTAGCAATCAGCCCCAGCATTTT	CASSLLQGSNQPQHF
TRBV19	NA	TRBJ1-5	NA	TGTGCCAGTACGGACAGCAACAATCAGCCCCAGCATTTT	CASTDSNNQPQHF
TRBV7-3	NA	TRBJ2-3	NA	TGTGCCAGCAGCCCTCGGGGATCATGGAGCACAGATACGCAGTATTTT	CASSPRGSWSTDTQYF
TRBV27	NA	TRBJ2-3	NA	TGTGCCAGCAGTCCCAGGGGTGAGACCACAGATACGCAGTATTTT	CASSPRGETTDTQYF
TRBV10-1	NA	TRBJ2-1	TRBD2	TGCGCCAGCAGTCTAAGCGGGAGCAATGAGCAGTTCTTC	CASSLSGSNEQFF
TRBV29-1	few	TRBJ1-3	NA	TGCAGCGCCAGCCAACAGGGCAGCTCTGGAAACACCATATATTTT	CSASQQGSSGNTIYF
TRBV5-4	NA	TRBJ2-2	TRBD1	TGTGCCAGCAGCTTGGCGGGGACAGCCTGGACCGGGGAGCTGTTTTTT	CASSLAGTAWTGELFF